These 10 T cell receptor beta chains were all obtained from the same sample, sequenced in a study of technical replicates of blood from a few donors (dated 2017 in TCRdb). Library construction relied on the immunoSEQ multiplex PCR assay. The table was pulled from immuneACCESS by TCRdb, which kept in-frame rearrangements only. Such tables lose some clones; where checked, under half of the loss comes from unresolved V genes, and the rest has no known cause. The sample includes about 61,000 clones, with roughly 97% observed a single time. 0.15% to 0.25% of the sample belongs to the ten largest clones. Sequencing was done on a sample of T cells isolated from PBMCs. These receptors originate from a human donor in good health.

CDR3 protein: CASKKVDFSNQPQHF. CDR3 sequence (DNA): TGTGCCAGCAAAAAGGTAGACTTTAGCAATCAGCCCCAGCATTTT. J is TRBJ1-5 and V is TRBV2, with unresolved D. Trimming removed 7 bases from V and 0 bases from J, with 13 bases in between. Germline loops: CDR1 SNHLY, CDR2 FYNNEI. The length of the CDR3 is 15 residues. The full variable domain, its missing parts supplied by reference TRBV2 and TRBJ1-5, is EPEVTQTPSHQVTQMGQEVILRCVPISNHLYFYWYRQILGQKVEFLVSFYNNEISEKSEIFDDQFSVERPDGSNFTLKIRSTKLEDSAMYFCASKKVDFSNQPQHFGDGTRLSIL.

For this clone: Germline is not matched at one junction end, which may reflect a read error. CDR3 loop: CASRRQLEPQYF. In DNA, the CDR3 is TGTGCCAGCAGGAGACAGCTAGAGCCCCAGTACTTC. The chain employs TRBV7-9 and TRBJ2-5, with D perhaps TRBD1 (5 bases). The CDR3 length is 12 residues. In germline, CDR1 is SEHNR, CDR2 FQNEAQ (reference sequence).

This chain links TRBV6-1 with TRBJ1-3; D is undetermined. The CDR3 has 15 residues. In germline, CDR1 is MNHNS, CDR2 SASEGT. Between the trimmed V and J ends, which lost 7 bases and 0 bases, there was a span of 13 bases. The CDR3 reads CASTPTGSSGNTIYF. CDR3 coding DNA: TGTGCCAGCACCCCAACGGGGAGCTCTGGAAACACCATATATTTT.

The sample holds one count of this clone. V gene TRBV12-5 combines with J gene TRBJ1-4; D might be TRBD1 (6 bases). Germline CDR1 is LGHNT and CDR2 is FRNRAP. V was pared by 5 bases and J by 7 bases, with 20 bases between. The CDR3 has 16 residues. CDR3 sequence: CASGPSTGSLGEKLFF. CDR3 bases: TGTGCTAGTGGTCCTTCAACAGGGTCGTTAGGTGAAAAACTGTTTTTT.

The chain joins TRBV10-2 to TRBJ2-2; 14 bases are a match to TRBD2. Germline V gives CDR1 WSHSY, CDR2 SAAADI. Losses at the gene ends were 7 bases for V and 1 base for J; bases not matched to a gene: 2. The CDR3 has 16 residues. The DNA for the CDR3 is TGCGCCAGCACCGGACTAGCGGGGGGGAACACCGGGGAGCTGTTTTTT. Translated: CASTGLAGGNTGELFF.

The chain carries TRBV10-1 and TRBJ1-1; D unclear. V was clipped by 0 bases and J by 4 bases, with 6 bases between them. Germline V gene sequence: CDR1 WNHNN, CDR2 SYGVQD (reference sequence). CDR3 length equals 13 residues. CDR3 DNA: TGCGCCAGCAGTGAGTCCTTGAGCACTGAAGCTTTCTTT. The encoded protein is CASSESLSTEAFF.

This rearrangement joins TRBV5-1 to TRBJ2-7; TRBD1 matches 9 bases. The germline V gene has CDR1 SGHRS and CDR2 YFSETQ. Unmatched junction bases numbered 11, after V lost 7 bases and J lost 3 bases. There are 15 residues in the CDR3. The chain's CDR3 is CASYDQGQGIYEQYF. In nucleotides, the CDR3 is TGCGCCAGCTACGACCAGGGACAGGGTATCTACGAGCAGTACTTC.

J is TRBJ1-2 and V is TRBV11-2; D gene ambiguous. The CDR3 has 13 residues. Germline V gene sequence: CDR1 SGHAT, CDR2 FQNNGV. V gave up 2 bases and J gave up 4 bases, with 8 bases separating them. The CDR3: CASSLFDTYGYTF. In nucleotides, the CDR3 is TGTGCCAGCAGCTTATTTGACACCTATGGCTACACCTTC.

CDR3 region: CASSPPGAPHEQYF. CDR3 bases: TGCGCCAGCAGCCCTCCAGGGGCCCCGCACGAGCAGTACTTC. The chain is built from TRBV4-1 and TRBJ2-7; D is perhaps TRBD1 (6 bases). The CDR3 contains 14 residues. CDR1 MGHRA and CDR2 YSYEKL come from the germline V gene. V lost 4 bases to trimming and J lost 5 bases, with 15 bases between them.

The chain's CDR3 is CAITRDASGNTIYF. CDR3 in DNA: TGTGCCATCACGCGGGATGCCTCTGGAAACACCATATATTTT. The chain links TRBV10-3 to TRBJ1-3; no reliable D call. CDR3 size: 14 residues. Trimming left V 7 bases short and J 0 bases short, with 10 bases between. The germline CDR1 and CDR2 sequences are ENHRY and SYGVKD.